This T cell receptor (beta chain) appears in the sequencing data of a study of T-cell reconstitution after alpha-beta-depleted transplantation in children. Findings and limits, study-wide: Expanded graft clones numbering several hundred reportedly gave rise to alpha-beta T cells about two months after transplant. High day-60 TCRbeta diversity in some patients came from surviving recipient T cells and thymic progenitors. Newly produced T cells mostly provided counts and TCRbeta diversity after one year, as hyperexpanded clones declined.

Construction of the TCRbeta library involved unique molecular identifiers. One entry per CDR3 protein, called by TCRdb with MiXCR from the PCR reads. The sample shows 540,000 or so distinct CDR3 sequences, roughly 23% of them seen only once. This clonotype was seen repeatedly, ten times or more. Antigen specificity is unknown. Trimming at V came to 3 bases and at J to 6 bases, leaving 4 bases not matched to a gene. Looked up from germline, CDR1 is DFQATT and CDR2 is SNEGSKA (reference sequence). CDR3 length: 13 residues. This TCR was recovered from a boy in the first two years of life who had a stem cell transplant for acute myeloid leukemia, so the T cells may come from the graft donor. Here the sequenced sample was PBMCs, mostly from graft donor cells, taken 360 days after TCRalphabeta/CD19-depleted stem cell transplant. The chain links TRBV20-1 to TRBJ1-1; 10 nucleotides match TRBD1. DNA of the CDR3: TGCAGTGCTAGGGGGACAGGGGAAGCTGAAGCTTTCTTT. Amino acid sequence: CSARGTGEAEAFF.